This T cell receptor (beta chain) was recovered during a study of blood T cell repertoires in COVID-19. As for the study in general: The study drew acute and convalescent COVID-19 samples from the United States, Italy and Spain.

Cohort allocation depended upon clinical history that participants reported. CDR1 and CDR2 from the germline V gene are SGDLS and YYNGEE. V shed 6 bases and J shed 0 bases, with 15 bases lying between them. CDR3 length: 15 amino acids. Clones were sequenced by immunoSEQ multiplex PCR, and TCRdb holds only the in-frame ones, with some missing. This table has around 450,000 clones, 87% appearing once. The specimen sequenced was PBMCs or T cells enriched from blood (not recorded which). The sequence derives from a woman in her late teens or twenties with acute COVID-19. The chain recombines TRBV9 with TRBJ1-1, with no clear D. CDR3 protein: CASTNLAQMNTEAFF. The CDR3 DNA is TGTGCCAGCACCAACCTGGCACAGATGAACACTGAAGCTTTCTTT.